The clone carrying this T cell receptor (beta chain) was observed a handful of times. These data originate in a study of identical twins. The length of the CDR3 is 13 residues. Trimming cost V 6 bases and J 8 bases, with 16 bases left between them. TCRdb reprocessed the 5' RACE reads with MiXCR, giving one entry per CDR3 protein. The table has about 810,000 distinct CDR3 sequences, around 12% seen once; the top ten hold roughly 1.5%. These data are also associated with another study on yellow fever vaccine responses in identical twins.

Sequences were obtained from PBMCs. The rearrangement uses TRBV12-3 or TRBV12-4 and TRBJ1-2; D might be TRBD1 (5 bases). This TCR was sampled from a woman aged 18-29 years in good health. The CDR3 spells CASSPLGGVGYTF. The CDR3 DNA sequence: TGTGCCAGCAGCCCCTTGGGGGGGGTCGGCTACACCTTC.